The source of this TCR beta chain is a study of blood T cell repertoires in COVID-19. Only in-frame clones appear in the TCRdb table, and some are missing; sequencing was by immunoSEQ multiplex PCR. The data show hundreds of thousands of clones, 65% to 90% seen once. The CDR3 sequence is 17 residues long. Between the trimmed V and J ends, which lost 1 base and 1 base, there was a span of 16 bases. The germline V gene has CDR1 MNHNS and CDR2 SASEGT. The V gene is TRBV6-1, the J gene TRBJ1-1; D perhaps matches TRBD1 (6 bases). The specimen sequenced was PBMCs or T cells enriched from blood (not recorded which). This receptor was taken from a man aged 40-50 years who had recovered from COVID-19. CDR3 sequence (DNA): TGTGCCAGCAGTGAAGGGGGGGGCCTTGGGGAGAACACTGAAGCTTTCTTT. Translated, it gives CASSEGGGLGENTEAFF.